Listed below are T cell receptor beta chains from one sample, sequenced in a study of cytomegalovirus exposure and HLA in healthy donors. Some clones are missing from TCRdb's copy, which holds only in-frame ones; the method was immunoSEQ multiplex PCR. This repertoire comprises about 39,000 clones; its ten largest clones make up 4%. Sequenced input: PBMCs. Receptors originate from a male donor in good health and CMV-seronegative. The conserved cysteine and the conserved F or W are not part of the CDR3 here. Fields, in order: V gene, J gene, CDR3 protein.

TRBV29-1	TRBJ2-7	SVARQGRTNEQY
TRBV6-5	TRBJ1-3	ASSDRASGNTIY
TRBV5-5	TRBJ2-5	ASSGTLTVQETQY
TRBV13	TRBJ1-2	ASSSQGAGGYT
TRBV2	TRBJ1-5	ASSDGRHQPQH
TRBV27	TRBJ2-1	ASSLEASSYNEQF
TRBV6-5	TRBJ2-3	ASSSSRREQY
TRBV5-1	TRBJ2-3	ASSLTTSSTDTQY
TRBV5-1	TRBJ1-2	ASSLGDRSNYGYT
TRBV5-4	TRBJ2-3	ASSRSGTSKMTDTQY
TRBV7-9	TRBJ2-2	ASKVRGTFTGELF
TRBV5-4	TRBJ1-5	ASSLGGTGNQPQH
TRBV27	TRBJ1-1	ASSPQGLLNTEAF
TRBV4-1	TRBJ1-6	ASSQSKTGTGGNSPLH
TRBV6-6	TRBJ2-1	ASSLLEPSSYNEQF
TRBV6-1	TRBJ1-2	ASSMREGANYGYT
TRBV7-3	TRBJ2-5	ASSLLGLGQTQY
TRBV4-1	TRBJ2-7	ASSQESGDEQY
TRBV28	TRBJ1-6	ASSVTLGQGVAYNSPLH
TRBV9	TRBJ2-5	ASSDGNQETQY
TRBV2	TRBJ2-7	ASGGLAAYEQY
TRBV5-6	TRBJ2-3	ASSSLSGGSTDTQY